This T cell receptor beta chain was found in a study of blood T cell repertoires in COVID-19 (dated by TCRdb to the early 2020s). About the study as a whole: Samples covering the acute and convalescent phases of COVID-19 were provided by collaborators in the United States, Italy and Spain. The prospective study material was composed of cDNA or gDNA derived from T cells, B-cell-depleted T cells, or PBMCs. The dataset comprised deeply sampled blood TCRbeta repertoires from subjects exposed to, actively infected with, or recovered from COVID-19. The repertoires were released in a freely available public database meant as a resource for research on the immune response to SARS-CoV-2. Samples were obtained from the ongoing ImmuneRACE study (first 160 participants) and from 1,254 subjects provided by 6 global collaborators. A de-identified subject ID, COVID-19 status, age in years and sex were almost always included in the sample metadata. HLA class I and class II types, where available, came from metadata supplied by the sample provider rather than from assay-based typing. Overall study results and their limits: The quantity of clinical and demographic metadata differed by source and by participant and was supplied without curation.

TCRbeta CDR3 regions were amplified from genomic DNA using the immunoSEQ Assay, a bias-controlled multiplex PCR. The source study handled its data this way. The number of nucleated cells in each sample was estimated from the amplification of reference gene primers within the assay. To quantify the absolute abundance of each unique TCRbeta CDR3 rearrangement, sequence reads were collapsed and filtered. Productive Simpson clonality was computed per sample as the square root of Simpson's diversity index over productive rearrangements. What TCRdb holds here is the immuneACCESS table cut down to in-frame rearrangements. Part of the clones is not present; checked against another copy, under half of the missing clones reflect an unresolved V gene, and the others are unexplained. That table supplies the V and J calls and clone size; D and trimming were determined from the DNA. The table for this sample lists some 210,000 clones; under 95% of them were counted only once. Around 1.2% of the sample rests with the top ten.

About this clone itself: Its binding antigen is unknown. No much larger clone is present one base from it, and per-base qualities are unavailable.

The collaborating institutions used their own protocols to collect whole blood in K2EDTA tubes. For TCRbeta analysis, collaborator samples were shipped as frozen whole blood, as isolated PBMCs, or as DNA extracted from either sample type. Counted from cysteine to phenylalanine, this CDR3 has 17 amino acids. The read is trimmed to its CDR3 DNA, 51 bases read in frame from base 1. Trimmed from V: 7 bases; trimmed from J: 6 bases; junction bases lacking a gene match: 19. Based on the germline V gene, the CDR1 and CDR2 sequences are SQVTM and ANQGSEA. This sequence uses TRBV29-1 and TRBJ2-7, with 12 central nucleotides matching TRBD2. The receptor was derived from a man under 40 with acute or convalescent COVID-19. Sequencing was done on a sample of peripheral blood. The nucleotide sequence is given as TGCAGCGAGCGGACGGAGATGTTACTAGCGGGAGGTCCCGAGCAGTACTTC. The translation is CSERTEMLLAGGPEQYF.